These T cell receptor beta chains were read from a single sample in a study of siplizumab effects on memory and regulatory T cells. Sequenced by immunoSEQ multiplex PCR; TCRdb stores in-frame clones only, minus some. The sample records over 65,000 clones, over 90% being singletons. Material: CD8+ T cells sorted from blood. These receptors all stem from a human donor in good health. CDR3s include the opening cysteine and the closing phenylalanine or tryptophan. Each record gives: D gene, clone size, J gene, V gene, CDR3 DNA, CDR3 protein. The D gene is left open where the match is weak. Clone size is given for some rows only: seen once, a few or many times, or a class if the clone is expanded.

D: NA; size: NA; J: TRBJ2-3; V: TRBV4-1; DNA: TGCGCCAGCAGAGGGAGGAACACAGATACGCAGTATTTT; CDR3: CASRGRNTDTQYF
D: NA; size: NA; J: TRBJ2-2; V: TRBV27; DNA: TGTGCCAGCAGCCTCAAGGGGGAGGGCCTCGGCGGGGAGCTGTTTTTT; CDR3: CASSLKGEGLGGELFF
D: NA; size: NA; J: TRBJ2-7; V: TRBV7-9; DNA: TGTGCCAGCAGCTTAGCGAACTACGAGCAGTACTTC; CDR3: CASSLANYEQYF
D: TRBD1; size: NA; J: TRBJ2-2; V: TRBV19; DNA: TGTGCCAGTAGTATAATGAGGGACAGGGGGCCCGGGAGCGGGAGTGAACGCACCGGGGAGCTGTTTTTT; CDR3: CASSIMRDRGPGSGSERTGELFF
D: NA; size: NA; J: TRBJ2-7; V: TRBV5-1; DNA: TGCGCCAGCAGCTTGGGGGGGACACCTACCTACGAGCAGTACTTC; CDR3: CASSLGGTPTYEQYF
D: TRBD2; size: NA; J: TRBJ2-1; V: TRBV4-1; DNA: TGCGCCAGCAGCCACGTAACTAGCGGGGTAGGCAATGAGCAGTTCTTC; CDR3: CASSHVTSGVGNEQFF
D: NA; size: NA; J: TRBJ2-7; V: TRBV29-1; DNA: TGCAGCGTGGGGGGTTGGGTGTCTGGAACCTACGAGCAGTACTTC; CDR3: CSVGGWVSGTYEQYF
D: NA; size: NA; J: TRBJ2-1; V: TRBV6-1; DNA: TGTGCCAGCAGTGCCGATACCAATAATGAGCAGTTCTTC; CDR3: CASSADTNNEQFF
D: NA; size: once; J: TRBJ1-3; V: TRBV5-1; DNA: TGCGCCAGCAGCCCCCAACAGGGTGCCGGAAACACCATATATTTT; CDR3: CASSPQQGAGNTIYF
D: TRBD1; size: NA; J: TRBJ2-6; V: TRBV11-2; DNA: TGTGCCAGCAGGGGGACAGTTGGAACTTTC; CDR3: CASRGTVGTF
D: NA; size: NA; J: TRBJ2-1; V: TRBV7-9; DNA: TGTGCCAGCAGTACGACCCCTTCGGATGAGCAGTTCTTC; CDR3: CASSTTPSDEQFF
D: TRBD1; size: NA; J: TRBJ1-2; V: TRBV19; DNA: TGTGCCAGTAGTCGGGCAGGGGGCTACTATGGCTACACCTTC; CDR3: CASSRAGGYYGYTF
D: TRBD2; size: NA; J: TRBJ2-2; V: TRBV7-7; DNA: TGTGCTAGCAGCCCGGGAGGCCTAGCGGGGCTTAACACCGGGGAGCTGCTTTTT; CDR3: CASSPGGLAGLNTGELLF
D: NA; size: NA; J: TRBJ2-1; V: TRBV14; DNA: TGTGCCAGCAGCCAAGATGGGGCCAGTGATGAGCAGTTCTTC; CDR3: CASSQDGASDEQFF
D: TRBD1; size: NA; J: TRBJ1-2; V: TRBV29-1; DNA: TGCAGCGCCCTGGGACAGGGTTATAGTGGCTACACCTTC; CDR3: CSALGQGYSGYTF
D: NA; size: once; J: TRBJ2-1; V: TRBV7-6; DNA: TGTGCCAGCAGCTTAGATGTAGCGGAGAGCTCCTACAATGAGCAGTTCTTC; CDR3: CASSLDVAESSYNEQFF
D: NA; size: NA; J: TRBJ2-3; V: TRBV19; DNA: TGTGCCAGTAGTATAGACTTCGTGGGCGGGAGCACAGATACGCAGTATTTT; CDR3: CASSIDFVGGSTDTQYF
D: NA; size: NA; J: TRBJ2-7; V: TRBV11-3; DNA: TGTGCCAGCAGCTCAAATACCTCAGGGGTATTCTACGAGCAGTACTTC; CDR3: CASSSNTSGVFYEQYF
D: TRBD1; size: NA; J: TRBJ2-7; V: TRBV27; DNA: TGTGCCAGCAGTTTAGGGACAGGCCGATACGAGCAGTACTTC; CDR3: CASSLGTGRYEQYF
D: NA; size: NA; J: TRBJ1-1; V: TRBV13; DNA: TGTGCCAGCAGCAGGGAATACTCTGAAGCTTTCTTT; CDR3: CASSREYSEAFF
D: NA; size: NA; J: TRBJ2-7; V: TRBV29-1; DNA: TGCAGCGTTGGGGACGGAAAGAACTACGAGCAGTACTTC; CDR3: CSVGDGKNYEQYF
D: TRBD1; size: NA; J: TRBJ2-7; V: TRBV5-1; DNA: TGCGCCAGCAGCTCGGGACAGGGGGCATCCGCCTACGAGCAGTACTTC; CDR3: CASSSGQGASAYEQYF
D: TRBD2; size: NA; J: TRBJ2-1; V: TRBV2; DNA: TGTGCCAGCAGTGAAAGGATCGGGAGGGCCTACAATGAGCAGTTCTTC; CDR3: CASSERIGRAYNEQFF
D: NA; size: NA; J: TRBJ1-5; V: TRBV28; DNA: TGTGCCAGCAGGCGGAGGGGATCTCAGCCCCAGCATTTT; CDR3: CASRRRGSQPQHF
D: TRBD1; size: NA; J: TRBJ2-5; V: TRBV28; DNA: TGTGCCAGCAGTTCCCCCGGGAGGACAGGGGCAGAGACCCAGTACTTC; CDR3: CASSSPGRTGAETQYF
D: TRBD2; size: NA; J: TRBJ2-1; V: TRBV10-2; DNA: TGCGCCAGCAGTGTAGCGGGGGCCTCCTACAATGAGCAGTTCTTC; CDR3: CASSVAGASYNEQFF
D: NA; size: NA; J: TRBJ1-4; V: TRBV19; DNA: TGTGCCAGTAGTATCTGGTCAGAGGCAACTAATGAAAAACTGTTTTTT; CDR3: CASSIWSEATNEKLFF
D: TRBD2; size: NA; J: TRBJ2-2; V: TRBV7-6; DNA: TGTGCCAGCAGCTTAGTTACTAGCGGGACCACCGGGGAGCTGTTTTTT; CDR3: CASSLVTSGTTGELFF
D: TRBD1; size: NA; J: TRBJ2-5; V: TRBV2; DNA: TGTGCCAGCACAGGGGGCTGGGAGACCCAGTACTTC; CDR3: CASTGGWETQYF
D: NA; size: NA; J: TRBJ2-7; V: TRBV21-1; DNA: TGTGCCAGCAGCGGTCGACAGGGTCAAAAGCAGTACTTC; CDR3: CASSGRQGQKQYF
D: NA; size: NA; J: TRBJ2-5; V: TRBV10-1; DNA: TGCGCCAGCAGTAGGGACTACCAAGAGACCCAGTACTTC; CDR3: CASSRDYQETQYF
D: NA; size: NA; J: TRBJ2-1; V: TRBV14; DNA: TGTGCCAGCAGCCAAGATCCGGCCTCGTACTACAATGAGCAGTTCTTC; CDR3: CASSQDPASYYNEQFF
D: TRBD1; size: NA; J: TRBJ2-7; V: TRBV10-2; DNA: TGCGCCAGCAGCGCGCAGACAGGGTGGATCTACGAGCAGTACTTC; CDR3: CASSAQTGWIYEQYF
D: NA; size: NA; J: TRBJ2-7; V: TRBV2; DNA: TGTGCCAGCAGTGAACTGCAGGGCGCCTACGAGCAGTACTTC; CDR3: CASSELQGAYEQYF
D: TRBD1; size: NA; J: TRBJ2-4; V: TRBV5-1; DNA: TGCGCCAGCAGGGAGGACAGGGCTTTAGACATTCAGTACTTC; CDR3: CASREDRALDIQYF
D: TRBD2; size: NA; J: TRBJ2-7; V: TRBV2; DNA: TGTGCCAGTTTCGGGACTACCACAACCTACGAGCAGTACTTC; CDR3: CASFGTTTTYEQYF
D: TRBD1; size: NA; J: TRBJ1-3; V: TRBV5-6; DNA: TGTGCCAGCAGCTTGGGACAGGGGGCTGGAAACACCATATATTTT; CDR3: CASSLGQGAGNTIYF
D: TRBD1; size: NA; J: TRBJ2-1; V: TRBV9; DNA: TGTGCCAGCAGCATACAGGGGACGGCGTACAATGAGCAGTTCTTC; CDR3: CASSIQGTAYNEQFF
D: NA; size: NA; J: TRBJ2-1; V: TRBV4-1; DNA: TGCGCCAGCAGCCAAGTCGCGACCCATGAGCAGTTCTTC; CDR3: CASSQVATHEQFF
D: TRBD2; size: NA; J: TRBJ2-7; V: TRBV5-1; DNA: TGCGCCAGCAGGCCAGCTAGCGGGAGTACCTACGAGCAGTACTTC; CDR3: CASRPASGSTYEQYF
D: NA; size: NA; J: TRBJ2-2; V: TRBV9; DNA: TGTGCCAGCAGCCCCTGGACAGCGAACACCGGGGAGCTGTTTTTT; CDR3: CASSPWTANTGELFF
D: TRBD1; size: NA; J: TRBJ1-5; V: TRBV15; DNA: TGTGCCACCAGCAATGGGGCAGGGGGTCAGCCCCAGCATTTT; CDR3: CATSNGAGGQPQHF
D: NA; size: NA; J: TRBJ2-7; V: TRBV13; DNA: TGTGCCAGCAGCTTAGGCCTCAATCCCAACGAGCAGTACTTC; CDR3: CASSLGLNPNEQYF
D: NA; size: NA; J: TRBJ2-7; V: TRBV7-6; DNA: TGTGCCAGCAGCTTAGGGACTGTACCCTACGAGCAGTACTTC; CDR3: CASSLGTVPYEQYF
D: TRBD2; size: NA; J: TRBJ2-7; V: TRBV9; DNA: TGTGCCAGCAGTACTAGCGGGAGTCCGAGGGAGCAGTACTTC; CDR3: CASSTSGSPREQYF